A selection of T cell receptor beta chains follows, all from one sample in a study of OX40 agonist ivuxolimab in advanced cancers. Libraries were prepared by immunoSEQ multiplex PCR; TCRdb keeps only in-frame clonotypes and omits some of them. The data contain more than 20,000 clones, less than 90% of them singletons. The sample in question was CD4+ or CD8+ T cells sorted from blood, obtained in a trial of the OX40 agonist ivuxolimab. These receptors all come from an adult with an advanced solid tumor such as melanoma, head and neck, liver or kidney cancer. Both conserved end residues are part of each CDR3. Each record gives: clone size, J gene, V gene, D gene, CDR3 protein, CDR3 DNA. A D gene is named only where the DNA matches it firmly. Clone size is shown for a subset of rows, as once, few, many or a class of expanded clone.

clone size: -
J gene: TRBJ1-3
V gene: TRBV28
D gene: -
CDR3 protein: CASSLAGGNTIYF
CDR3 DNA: TGTGCCAGCAGTTTAGCGGGGGGAAACACCATATATTTT

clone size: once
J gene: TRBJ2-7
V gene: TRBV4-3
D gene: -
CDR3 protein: CASSQGRSRAYEQYF
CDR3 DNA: TGCGCCAGCAGCCAAGGGCGCTCCCGGGCCTACGAGCAGTACTTC

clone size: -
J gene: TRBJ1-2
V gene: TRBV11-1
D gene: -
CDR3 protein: CASSRRGKKNGYTF
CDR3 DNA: TGTGCCAGCAGTCGGAGAGGAAAAAAGAATGGCTACACCTTC

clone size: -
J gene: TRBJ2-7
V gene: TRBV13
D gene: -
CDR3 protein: CASSFRGRDEQYF
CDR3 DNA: TGTGCCAGCAGCTTTAGGGGTCGGGACGAGCAGTACTTC

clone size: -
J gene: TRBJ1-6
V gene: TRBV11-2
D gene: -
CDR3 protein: CASSLSRKGTRNSPLHF
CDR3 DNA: TGTGCCAGCAGCTTATCCCGAAAGGGGACTAGGAATTCACCCCTCCACTTT

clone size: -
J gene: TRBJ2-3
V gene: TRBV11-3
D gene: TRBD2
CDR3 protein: CASSSGTSSTDTQYF
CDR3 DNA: TGTGCCAGCAGCAGTGGGACTAGTAGCACAGATACGCAGTATTTT

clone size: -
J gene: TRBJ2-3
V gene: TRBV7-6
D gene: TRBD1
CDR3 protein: CASSSPGTGGTDTQYF
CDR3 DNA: TGTGCCAGCAGCTCCCCCGGGACAGGGGGCACAGATACGCAGTATTTT

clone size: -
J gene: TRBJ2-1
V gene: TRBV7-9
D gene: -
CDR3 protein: CASSLAGAEQFF
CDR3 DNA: TGTGCCAGCAGCTTAGCGGGGGCCGAGCAGTTCTTC

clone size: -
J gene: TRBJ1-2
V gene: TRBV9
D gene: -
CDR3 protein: CASSVGSTGTGGYTF
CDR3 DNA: TGTGCCAGCAGCGTGGGTAGCACTGGAACCGGGGGCTACACCTTC

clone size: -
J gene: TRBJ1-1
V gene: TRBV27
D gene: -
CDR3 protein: CASSPQGTLGAFF
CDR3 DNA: TGTGCCAGCAGTCCGCAGGGGACCTTGGGGGCTTTCTTT

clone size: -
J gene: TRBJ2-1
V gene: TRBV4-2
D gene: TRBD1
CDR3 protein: CASSQEFGTGDNEQFF
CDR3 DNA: TGTGCCAGCAGCCAAGAGTTCGGTACAGGGGACAATGAGCAGTTCTTC

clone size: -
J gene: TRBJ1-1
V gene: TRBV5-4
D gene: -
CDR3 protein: CASSLVSGTEAFF
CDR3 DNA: TGTGCCAGCAGCTTGGTATCGGGAACTGAAGCTTTCTTT

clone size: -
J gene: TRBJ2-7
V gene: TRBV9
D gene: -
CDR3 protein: CASSVADGAYEQYF
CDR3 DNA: TGTGCCAGCAGCGTAGCCGATGGTGCCTACGAGCAGTACTTC

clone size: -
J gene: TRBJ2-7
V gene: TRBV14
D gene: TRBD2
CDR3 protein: CASSQIAGPTYEQYF
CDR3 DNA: TGTGCCAGCAGCCAGATAGCGGGCCCTACCTACGAGCAGTACTTC

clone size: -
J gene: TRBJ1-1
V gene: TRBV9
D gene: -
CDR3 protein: CASSAGSPTEAFF
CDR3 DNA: TGTGCCAGCAGCGCAGGGAGTCCCACTGAAGCTTTCTTT